The rows below give T cell receptor beta chains drawn from one sample of a study of cytomegalovirus exposure and HLA in healthy donors. Clones were sequenced by immunoSEQ multiplex PCR, and TCRdb holds only the in-frame ones, with some missing. With fewer than 200,000 clones in the sample, the ten largest clones hold 5.5% to 7.5%. The sample comprised PBMCs. These TCRs come from a man aged 25-40 years in good health and CMV-seronegative. Both conserved end residues are part of each CDR3. A D gene is named only where the DNA matches it firmly.

CDR3: CAWSLKEGALNQPQHF; DNA: TGTGCCTGGAGTTTGAAGGAGGGAGCCCTCAATCAGCCCCAGCATTTT; J: TRBJ1-5; V: TRBV30; D: NA
CDR3: CASRAGLAGDVDTQYF; DNA: TGTGCCAGCAGGGCGGGACTAGCGGGAGATGTAGATACGCAGTATTTT; J: TRBJ2-3; V: TRBV2; D: TRBD2
CDR3: CSVGLQGNTEAFF; DNA: TGCAGCGTTGGGCTACAGGGAAACACTGAAGCTTTCTTT; J: TRBJ1-1; V: TRBV29-1; D: NA
CDR3: CASSLDPGTEAFF; DNA: TGTGCCAGCAGCTTAGATCCAGGAACTGAAGCTTTCTTT; J: TRBJ1-1; V: TRBV11-2; D: NA
CDR3: CASGPGNEAFF; DNA: TGTGCTAGTGGTCCAGGGAACGAAGCTTTCTTT; J: TRBJ1-1; V: TRBV12-5; D: NA
CDR3: CAWSVRGGQGRTGELFF; DNA: TGTGCCTGGAGTGTAAGGGGGGGACAGGGTAGGACCGGGGAGCTGTTTTTT; J: TRBJ2-2; V: TRBV30; D: TRBD1
CDR3: CASSLGQINSPLHF; DNA: TGCGCCAGCAGCTTGGGGCAGATTAATTCACCCCTCCACTTT; J: TRBJ1-6; V: TRBV5-1; D: NA
CDR3: CASSYSYGMTQYF; DNA: TGTGCCAGCAGTTACTCGTACGGGATGACGCAGTATTTT; J: TRBJ2-3; V: TRBV6-6; D: NA
CDR3: CASSVRGVSGNTIYF; DNA: TGTGCCAGCAGCGTAAGAGGTGTCTCCGGAAACACCATATATTTT; J: TRBJ1-3; V: TRBV9; D: NA
CDR3: CASSPTWAGREKLFF; DNA: TGCGCCAGCAGCCCCACTTGGGCAGGGCGTGAAAAACTGTTTTTT; J: TRBJ1-4; V: TRBV4-1; D: NA
CDR3: CASSPPRTGSYNEQFF; DNA: TGTGCCAGCTCACCACCTAGGACAGGCTCCTACAATGAGCAGTTCTTC; J: TRBJ2-1; V: TRBV18; D: TRBD1
CDR3: CASSPRSTRQGANEKLFF; DNA: TGTGCCAGCTCACCACGATCTACCCGACAGGGAGCAAATGAAAAACTGTTTTTT; J: TRBJ1-4; V: TRBV18; D: TRBD1